Sequencing of this T cell receptor (beta chain) was carried out in a study of T cell clones after liver transplantation. Turning to the study itself: Pre-transplant mixed lymphocyte reactions yielded third-party-reactive TCRbeta sequences as comparators for graft-donor-reactive sequences. Subjects received no induction therapy and standard immunosuppression until randomization at 12-24 months post-transplant. Overall study results and limits: Graft donor-reactive T cells may have migrated into the graft rather than being deleted.

On this clone: Its antigen is currently unknown.

Sorting of unstimulated PBMCs yielded separate CD3+CD4+ and CD3+CD8+ fractions. V was shortened by 5 bases and J by 2 bases, with 17 bases between the two germline ends. Germline V gene sequence: CDR1 GTSNPN, CDR2 SVGIG (reference sequence). This CDR3 region has 15 residues. Produced via immunoSEQ multiplex PCR; TCRdb's table is partial and in-frame only. The table lists 60,000 or so clones, about 70% of them singletons. J is TRBJ2-3 and V is TRBV30, with a tentative D call TRBD1 (5 bases). This sample comprised CD4+ T cells from blood, obtained before liver transplant. The sequence came from a human donor who received a liver transplant. The CDR3 DNA follows: TGTGCCTGGTCTCTCCGGGCAGGGAACACAGATACGCAGTATTTT. Translation: CAWSLRAGNTDTQYF.